These 15 T cell receptor beta chains were all obtained from the same sample, sequenced in a study of blood T cell repertoires in COVID-19. TCRdb's table, derived via immunoSEQ multiplex PCR, lists solely in-frame clones and lacks some. The table lists nearly 250,000 clones, 86% of them singletons. The source material was PBMCs or T cells enriched from blood (not recorded which). The receptors originated from a woman between 50 and 59 years old who had recovered from COVID-19.

The J gene is TRBJ1-6, the V gene TRBV7-2, with a tentative D call TRBD1 (5 bases). This CDR3 spans 15 amino acids. Trimming left V 0 bases short and J 5 bases short, with 8 bases between. Germline CDR1 is SGHTA and CDR2 is FQGNSA. CDR3 in DNA: TGTGCCAGCAGCTTAGCGCCGACAGATAATTCACCCCTCCACTTT. Translation: CASSLAPTDNSPLHF.

The chain has TRBV18 and TRBJ1-1, with 10 nucleotides matching TRBD1. V dropped 0 bases and J dropped 6; count of bases not matched to a gene: 4. CDR3 length: 15 amino acids. The germline V gene encodes CDR1 KGHSH and CDR2 LQKENI. CDR3 in DNA: TGTGCCAGCTCACCACCTGGGACAGGGGAATCTGAAGCTTTCTTT. As protein: CASSPPGTGESEAFF.

The chain links TRBV6-2 or TRBV6-3 to TRBJ1-1; D remains unclear. V was cut by 2 bases and J by 0 bases, with 19 bases left in between. The CDR3 extends over 18 amino acids. Germline assignment: CDR1 MNHEY and CDR2 SVGEGT. CDR3: CASSYGFRGPILNTEAFF. DNA for the CDR3: TGTGCCAGCAGTTACGGTTTTCGTGGCCCGATTTTGAACACTGAAGCTTTCTTT.

The chain couples TRBV5-1 to TRBJ2-5; D is possibly TRBD1 (5 bases). V was clipped by 4 bases and J by 0 bases, with 13 bases between them. CDR1 and CDR2 from the germline V gene are SGHRS and YFSETQ. The CDR3 consists of 15 residues. The CDR3 spells CASSLGPGYQETQYF. DNA for the CDR3: TGCGCCAGCAGCCTCGGACCAGGGTACCAAGAGACCCAGTACTTC.

This clone was seen only a few times. J is TRBJ1-2 and V is TRBV27; D perhaps matches TRBD1 (5 bases). V lost 6 bases and J 2 bases, leaving 22 bases between the germline ends. The germline V gene has CDR1 MNHEY and CDR2 SMNVEV (reference sequence). The CDR3 consists of 17 residues. The chain's CDR3 is CASSATWQGLWNYGYTF. DNA of the CDR3: TGTGCCAGCAGCGCCACTTGGCAGGGTCTATGGAACTATGGCTACACCTTC.

The chain carries TRBV19 and TRBJ2-7, with no clear D. The germline V gene encodes CDR1 LNHDA and CDR2 SQIVND (reference sequence). The V end was cut by 6 bases, the J end by 0 bases, with 9 bases between. This CDR3 spans 13 amino acids. CDR3 bases: TGTGCCAGTAGCCACAGCTACTCCTACGAGCAGTACTTC. It specifies CASSHSYSYEQYF.

The rearrangement joins TRBV27 to TRBJ1-1; 9 bases fit TRBD1. The germline V gene has CDR1 MNHEY and CDR2 SMNVEV (reference sequence). The CDR3 totals 15 residues. Trimming removed 5 bases from V and 4 bases from J; junction bases left unmatched: 8. CDR3 bases: TGTGCCAGCAGTCCGAATAACAGGGGGCTCACTGAAGCTTTCTTT. As protein: CASSPNNRGLTEAFF.

The V call is TRBV7-9, the J call TRBJ2-1; D is undetermined. The CDR3 is made up of 11 amino acids. Deletions cut 3 bases from V and 9 bases from J, with 6 bases between. Germline V gives CDR1 SEHNR, CDR2 FQNEAQ (reference sequence). Written as DNA, the CDR3 is TGTGCCAGCAGCTTTAGTATTGAGCAGTTCTTC. Protein: CASSFSIEQFF. Looking up the rest from reference TRBV7-9 and TRBJ2-1 gives the full variable domain: DTGVSQNPRHKITKRGQNVTFRCDPISEHNRLYWYRQTLGQGPEFLTYFQNEAQLEKSRLLSDRFSAERPKGSFSTLEIQRTEQGDSAMYLCASSFSIEQFFGPGTRLTVL.

The chain uses TRBV6-5 and TRBJ2-1; TRBD1 is a possible D gene (5 bases). Germline V lookup: CDR1 MNHEY, CDR2 SVGAGI. V lost 5 bases and J 4 bases, leaving 9 bases between the germline ends. CDR3 length equals 13 residues. This CDR3 is CASSPTDYNEQFF. The CDR3 nucleotides read TGTGCCAGCAGTCCGACAGATTACAATGAGCAGTTCTTC.

The chain recombines TRBV24-1 with TRBJ1-5; tentatively, D is TRBD1 (5 bases). Trimming removed 0 bases at V and 4 bases at J, with 9 bases between. The germline V gene encodes CDR1 KGHDR and CDR2 SFDVKD. This CDR3 contains 15 residues. CDR3 sequence (DNA): TGTGCCACCAGTGATTTGTCCGGGGGGAATCAGCCCCAGCATTTT. Amino acids: CATSDLSGGNQPQHF.

This clone has just a few counts. The chain has TRBV28 and TRBJ1-3, with D possibly matching TRBD1 (6 bases). This CDR3 region has 17 residues. The V gene's germline CDR1 is MDHEN and CDR2 SYDVKM. V was clipped by 3 bases and J by 0 bases, with 15 bases between them. CDR3 protein: CASSFRTTGNSGNTIYF. CDR3 in DNA: TGTGCCAGCAGTTTCCGTACTACAGGGAACTCTGGAAACACCATATATTTT. The full variable domain, rest sourced from reference TRBV28 and TRBJ1-3, is DVKVTQSSRYLVKRTGEKVFLECVQDMDHENMFWYRQDPGLGLRLIYFSYDVKMKEKGDIPEGYSVSREKKERFSLILESASTNQTSMYLCASSFRTTGNSGNTIYFGEGSWLTVV.

The V gene is TRBV5-5, the J gene TRBJ1-3, with 7 bases lining up with TRBD1. Germline V gives CDR1 SGHKS, CDR2 YYEKEE (reference sequence). The ends lost 5 bases at V and 2 bases at J; junction bases unmatched: 7. This CDR3 region has 15 residues. The CDR3 DNA reads TGTGCCAGCAGAGGGACAGTCATTCCTGGAAACACCATATATTTT. Protein sequence: CASRGTVIPGNTIYF.

This rearrangement joins TRBV28 to TRBJ1-6; 7 bases line up with TRBD1. CDR1 is MDHEN and CDR2 is SYDVKM in the germline V gene. Losses at the gene ends were 2 bases for V and 9 bases for J; bases not matched to a gene: 4. The CDR3 length is 14 residues. Written as DNA, the CDR3 is TGTGCCAGCAGTTTAAGACAGGGTGGTTCACCCCTCCACTTT. This gives the protein CASSLRQGGSPLHF.

The chain uses TRBV5-6 and TRBJ1-2, with 9 bases fitting TRBD1. CDR3 size: 13 residues. Per germline, CDR1 SGHDT and CDR2 YYEEEE. V lost 6 bases, J lost 7 bases, and 7 bases stayed unmatched. The CDR3 DNA reads TGTGCCAGCACGAAACAGGGGGCGTTTGGCTACACCTTC. Amino acid sequence: CASTKQGAFGYTF.

J is TRBJ2-1 and V is TRBV29-1; D might be TRBD2 (5 bases). The CDR3 is 12 amino acids. V lost 0 bases, J lost 8 bases, and 8 bases lay in between. From germline, CDR1 is SQVTM and CDR2 ANQGSEA. Here the CDR3 reads CSVEDPGYEQFF. The CDR3 nucleotides read TGCAGCGTTGAAGATCCGGGGTATGAGCAGTTCTTC.